This T cell receptor beta chain emerged from a study of cytomegalovirus exposure and HLA in healthy donors. Findings and limits, study-wide: CMV antigen specificity of a few CMV-associated chains was confirmed in vitro.

It was with 60 Vbeta and 13 Jbeta primers that the PCR ran. Assay used: immunoSEQ multiplex PCR; TCRdb lists only in-frame clones, some missing. The table records roughly 130,000 clones, under 85% of them present only once. The CDR3 is 16 residues long. Per the germline V gene, CDR1 is LNHNV and CDR2 is YYDKDF (reference sequence). V was trimmed by 0 bases and J by 6 bases, leaving 15 bases between them. Remarks on this clone: Its antigen is currently unknown.

This clonotype was sampled from a man aged 18 to 29 in good health and CMV-seronegative. This chain joins TRBV15 and TRBJ2-4, with D maybe TRBD2 (5 bases). Sequences were obtained from PBMCs. CDR3 DNA: TGTGCCACCAGCAGAGATTTGGGCGGACTCGGAAACATTCAGTACTTC. It is translated as CATSRDLGGLGNIQYF. Drawing the rest from reference TRBV15 and TRBJ2-4, the complete variable domain is DAMVIQNPRYQVTQFGKPVTLSCSQTLNHNVMYWYQQKSSQAPKLLFHYYDKDFNNEADTPDNFQSRRPNTSFCFLDIRSPGLGDTAMYLCATSRDLGGLGNIQYFGAGTRLSVL.